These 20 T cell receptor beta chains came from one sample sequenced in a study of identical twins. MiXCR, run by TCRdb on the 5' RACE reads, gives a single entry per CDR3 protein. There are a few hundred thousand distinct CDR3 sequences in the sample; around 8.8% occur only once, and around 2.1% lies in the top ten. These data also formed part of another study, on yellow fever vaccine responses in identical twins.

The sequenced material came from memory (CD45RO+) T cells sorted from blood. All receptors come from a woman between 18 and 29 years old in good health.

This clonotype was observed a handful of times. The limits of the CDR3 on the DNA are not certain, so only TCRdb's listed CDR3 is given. CDR3 amino acids: CASSLDFGAGTDTQYF. The rearrangement joins TRBV11-2 to TRBJ2-3; the D segment call TRBD1 is taken from the table without a DNA check. 16 amino acids form the CDR3, both terminal residues included. Germline-derived CDR1 and CDR2 are SGHAT and FQNNGV.

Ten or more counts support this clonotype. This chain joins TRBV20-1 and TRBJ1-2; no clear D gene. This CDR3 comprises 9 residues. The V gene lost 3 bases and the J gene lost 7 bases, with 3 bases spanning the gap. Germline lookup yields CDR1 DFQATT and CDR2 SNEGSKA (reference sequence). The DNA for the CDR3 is TGCAGTGCTAGTTCTGGCTACACCTTC. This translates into CSASSGYTF.

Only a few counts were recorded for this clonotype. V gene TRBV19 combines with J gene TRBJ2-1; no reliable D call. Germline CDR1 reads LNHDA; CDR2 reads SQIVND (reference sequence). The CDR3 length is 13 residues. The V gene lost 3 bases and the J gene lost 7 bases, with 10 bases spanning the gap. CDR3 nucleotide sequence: TGTGCCAGTAGTATTTGGGTGGGGAATGAGCAGTTCTTC. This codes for CASSIWVGNEQFF.

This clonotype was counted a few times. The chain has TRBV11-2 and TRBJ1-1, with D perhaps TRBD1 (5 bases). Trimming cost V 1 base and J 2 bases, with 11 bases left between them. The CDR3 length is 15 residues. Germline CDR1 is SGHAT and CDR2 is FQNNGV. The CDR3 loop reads CASSLGKGINTEAFF. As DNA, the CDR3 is TGTGCCAGCAGCTTAGGAAAGGGGATAAACACTGAAGCTTTCTTT. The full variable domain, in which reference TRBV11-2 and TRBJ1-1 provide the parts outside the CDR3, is EAGVAQSPRYKIIEKRQSVAFWCNPISGHATLYWYQQILGQGPKLLIQFQNNGVVDDSQLPKDRFSAERLKGVDSTLKIQPAKLEDSAVYLCASSLGKGINTEAFFGQGTRLTVV.

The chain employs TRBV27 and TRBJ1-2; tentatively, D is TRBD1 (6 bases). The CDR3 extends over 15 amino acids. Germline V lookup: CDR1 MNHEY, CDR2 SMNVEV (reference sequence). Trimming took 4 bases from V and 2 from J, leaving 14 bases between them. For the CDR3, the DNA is TGTGCCAGCAGTTCCTCGACAGGATCCAACTATGGCTACACCTTC. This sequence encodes CASSSSTGSNYGYTF.

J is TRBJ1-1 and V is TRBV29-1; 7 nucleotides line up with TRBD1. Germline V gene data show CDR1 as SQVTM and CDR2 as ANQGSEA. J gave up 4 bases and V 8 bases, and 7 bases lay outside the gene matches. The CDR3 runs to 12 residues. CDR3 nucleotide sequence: TGCAGCTCACGACAGGGTATCACTGAAGCTTTCTTT. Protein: CSSRQGITEAFF.

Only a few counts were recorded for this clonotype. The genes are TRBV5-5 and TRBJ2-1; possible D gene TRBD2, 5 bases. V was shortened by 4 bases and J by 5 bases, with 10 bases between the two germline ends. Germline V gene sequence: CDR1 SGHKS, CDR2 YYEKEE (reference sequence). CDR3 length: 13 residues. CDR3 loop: CASSSHGDNEQFF. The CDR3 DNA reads TGTGCCAGCAGCAGTCACGGGGACAATGAGCAGTTCTTC. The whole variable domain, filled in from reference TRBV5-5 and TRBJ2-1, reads DAGVTQSPTHLIKTRGQQVTLRCSPISGHKSVSWYQQVLGQGPQFIFQYYEKEERGRGNFPDRFSARQFPNYSSELNVNALLLGDSALYLCASSSHGDNEQFFGPGTRLTVL.

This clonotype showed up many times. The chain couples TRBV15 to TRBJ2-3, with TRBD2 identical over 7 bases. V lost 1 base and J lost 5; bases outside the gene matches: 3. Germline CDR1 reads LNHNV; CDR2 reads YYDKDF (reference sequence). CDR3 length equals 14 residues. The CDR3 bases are TGTGCCACCAGCAGAGGCGGGAGTGGAGATACGCAGTATTTT. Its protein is CATSRGGSGDTQYF. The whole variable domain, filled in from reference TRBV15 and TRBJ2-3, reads DAMVIQNPRYQVTQFGKPVTLSCSQTLNHNVMYWYQQKSSQAPKLLFHYYDKDFNNEADTPDNFQSRRPNTSFCFLDIRSPGLGDTAMYLCATSRGGSGDTQYFGPGTRLTVL.

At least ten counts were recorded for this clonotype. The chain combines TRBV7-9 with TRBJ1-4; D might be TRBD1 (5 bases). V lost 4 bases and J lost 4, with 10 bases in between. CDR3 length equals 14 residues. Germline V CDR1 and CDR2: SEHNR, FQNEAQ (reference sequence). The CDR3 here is CASSSGPNNEKLFF. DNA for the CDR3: TGTGCCAGCAGCTCGGGGCCAAATAATGAAAAACTGTTTTTT. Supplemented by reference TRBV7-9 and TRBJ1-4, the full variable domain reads DTGVSQNPRHKITKRGQNVTFRCDPISEHNRLYWYRQTLGQGPEFLTYFQNEAQLEKSRLLSDRFSAERPKGSFSTLEIQRTEQGDSAMYLCASSSGPNNEKLFFGSGTQLSVL.

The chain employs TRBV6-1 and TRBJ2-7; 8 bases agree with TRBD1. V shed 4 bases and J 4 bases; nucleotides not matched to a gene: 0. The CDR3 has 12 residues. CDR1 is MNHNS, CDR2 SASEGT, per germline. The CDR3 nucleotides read TGTGCCAGCAGTGGGGACAGGTACGAGCAGTACGTC. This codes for CASSGDRYEQYV.

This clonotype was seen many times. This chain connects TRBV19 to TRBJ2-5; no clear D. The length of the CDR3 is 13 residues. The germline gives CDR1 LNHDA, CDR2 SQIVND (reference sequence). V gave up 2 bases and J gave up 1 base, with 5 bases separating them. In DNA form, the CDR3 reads TGTGCCAGTAGTATACAGATCCAAGAGACCCAGTACTTC. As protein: CASSIQIQETQYF.

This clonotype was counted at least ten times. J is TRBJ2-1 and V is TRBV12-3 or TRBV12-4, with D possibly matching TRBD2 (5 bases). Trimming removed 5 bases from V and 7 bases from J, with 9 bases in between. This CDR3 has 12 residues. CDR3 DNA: TGTGCCAGCAGTAGGACTGGAAATGAGCAGTTCTTC. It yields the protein CASSRTGNEQFF.

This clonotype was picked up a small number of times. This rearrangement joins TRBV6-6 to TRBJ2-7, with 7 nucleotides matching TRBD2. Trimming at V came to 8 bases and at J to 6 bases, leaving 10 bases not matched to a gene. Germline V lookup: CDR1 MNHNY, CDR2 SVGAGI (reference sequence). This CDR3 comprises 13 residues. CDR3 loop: CASQAGVMREQYF. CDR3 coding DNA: TGTGCCAGCCAGGCGGGAGTTATGCGCGAGCAGTACTTC.

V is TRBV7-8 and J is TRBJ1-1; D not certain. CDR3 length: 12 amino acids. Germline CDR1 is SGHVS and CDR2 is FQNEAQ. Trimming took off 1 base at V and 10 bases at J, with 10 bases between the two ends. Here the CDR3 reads CASSLVSGGAFF. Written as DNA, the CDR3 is TGTGCCAGCAGCTTAGTTTCGGGTGGAGCTTTCTTT.

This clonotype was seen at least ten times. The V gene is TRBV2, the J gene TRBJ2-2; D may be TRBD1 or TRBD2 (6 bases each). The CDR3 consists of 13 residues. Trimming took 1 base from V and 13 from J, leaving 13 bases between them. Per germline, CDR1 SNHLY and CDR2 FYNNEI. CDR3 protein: CASSEEGGSVLFF. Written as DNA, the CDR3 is TGTGCCAGCAGTGAAGAAGGGGGGAGTGTGCTGTTTTTT.

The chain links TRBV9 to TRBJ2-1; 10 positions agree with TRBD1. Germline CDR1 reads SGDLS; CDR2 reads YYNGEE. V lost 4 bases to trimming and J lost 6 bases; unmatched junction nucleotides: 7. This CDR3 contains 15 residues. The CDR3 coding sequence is TGTGCCAGCAGCCTCACCGGGACAGGGGCCAATGAGCAGTTCTTC. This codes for CASSLTGTGANEQFF. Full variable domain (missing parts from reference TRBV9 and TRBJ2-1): DSGVTQTPKHLITATGQRVTLRCSPRSGDLSVYWYQQSLDQGLQFLIQYYNGEERAKGNILERFSAQQFPDLHSELNLSSLELGDSALYFCASSLTGTGANEQFFGPGTRLTVL.

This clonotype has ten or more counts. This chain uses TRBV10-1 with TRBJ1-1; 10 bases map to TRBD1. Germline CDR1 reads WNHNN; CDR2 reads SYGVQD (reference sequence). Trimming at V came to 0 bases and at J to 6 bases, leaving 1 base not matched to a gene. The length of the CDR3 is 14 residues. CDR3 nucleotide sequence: TGCGCCAGCAGTGAGTCAGGGACAGGGGCTGAAGCTTTCTTT. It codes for CASSESGTGAEAFF.

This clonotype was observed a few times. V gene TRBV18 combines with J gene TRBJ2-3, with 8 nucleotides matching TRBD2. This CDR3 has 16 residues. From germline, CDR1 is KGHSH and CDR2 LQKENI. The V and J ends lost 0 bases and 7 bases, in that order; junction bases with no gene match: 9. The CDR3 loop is CASSPPIAGGGNTQYF. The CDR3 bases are TGTGCCAGCTCACCACCGATTGCGGGGGGCGGAAATACGCAGTATTTT.

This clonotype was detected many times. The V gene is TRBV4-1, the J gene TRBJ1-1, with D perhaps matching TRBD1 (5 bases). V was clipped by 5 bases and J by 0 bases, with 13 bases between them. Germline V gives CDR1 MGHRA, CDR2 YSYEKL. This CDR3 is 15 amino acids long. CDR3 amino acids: CASSWGGAMNTEAFF. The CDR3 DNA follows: TGCGCCAGCAGCTGGGGAGGGGCGATGAACACTGAAGCTTTCTTT.

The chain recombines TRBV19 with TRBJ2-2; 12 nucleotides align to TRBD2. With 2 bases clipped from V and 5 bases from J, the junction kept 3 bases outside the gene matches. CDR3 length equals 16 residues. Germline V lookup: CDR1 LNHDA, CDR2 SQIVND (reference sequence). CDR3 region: CASSIKGTSGTGELFF. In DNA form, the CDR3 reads TGTGCCAGTAGTATAAAAGGGACTAGCGGGACCGGGGAGCTGTTTTTT.